Listed below are T cell receptor beta chains from one sample, sequenced in a study of blood T cells in healthy people across ages. TCRdb used MiXCR to reprocess the 5' RACE reads, holding one entry per CDR3 protein. The sample contains 600,000 or so distinct CDR3 sequences, 21% of which appear only once. Source material: blood. The receptors derive from a man between 65 and 79 years old in good health. Each CDR3 is given with its conserved first and last residue. The order of the fields is clone size, V gene, CDR3 protein. For some rows the clone size is stated as once, few or many, or as a class when expanded; others skip it.

size: few; V: TRBV20-1; CDR3: CSARTGQGTGIQYF
size: many; V: TRBV12-3/TRBV12-4; CDR3: CASSATGNSYEQYF
size: few; V: TRBV3-1; CDR3: CASSLWIKETQYF
size: few; V: TRBV20-1; CDR3: CSARVQGGYGYTF
size: few; V: TRBV9; CDR3: CASSVTANSNQPQHF
size: few; V: TRBV20-1; CDR3: CSARVEPGYEQFF
size: few; V: TRBV20-1; CDR3: CSARMNNERFF
size: -; V: TRBV20-1; CDR3: CSAKGTGVSEQYF
size: -; V: TRBV6-2/TRBV6-3; CDR3: CASRYPGATNEKLFF
size: few; V: TRBV7-9; CDR3: CASSRTSGRAHNEQFF
size: -; V: TRBV12-3/TRBV12-4; CDR3: CASRLTGGNEQYF
size: -; V: TRBV7-2; CDR3: CASSLAPDSFGNTIYF
size: -; V: TRBV4-3; CDR3: CASSQRTSTEQYF
size: -; V: TRBV6-5; CDR3: CASSKTIQGEQYF
size: -; V: TRBV15; CDR3: CATRSGHDGELFF
size: -; V: TRBV7-9; CDR3: CASSLWTSRGTDTQYF
size: few; V: TRBV27; CDR3: CASKGQNTDTQYF
size: few; V: TRBV5-1; CDR3: CASSLAAGDGSYTF
size: many; V: TRBV10-3; CDR3: CASAGTGDEKLFF
size: -; V: TRBV28; CDR3: CASSWLGTYEQYF
size: few; V: TRBV20-1; CDR3: CSAGGRTDYGYTF
size: -; V: TRBV20-1; CDR3: CSATGTVNTIYF
size: -; V: TRBV7-9; CDR3: CASSFATGGRADTQYF
size: -; V: TRBV9; CDR3: CASSAMTSGINEQFF
size: -; V: TRBV3-1; CDR3: CASSQDLASGSEQYF
size: few; V: TRBV30; CDR3: CAWIEETQYF
size: few; V: TRBV3-1; CDR3: CASSQDRTLAGGNTIYF
size: many; V: TRBV6-2/TRBV6-3; CDR3: CASSYPGQGQETQYF
size: many; V: TRBV28; CDR3: CATLKTGSVRTQYF
size: -; V: TRBV20-1; CDR3: CSARLGLAGGPAYNEQFF
size: -; V: TRBV10-3; CDR3: CAISDQNRMPYEQYF
size: -; V: TRBV11-2; CDR3: CASSSDGLRGSKGYSYEQYF
size: -; V: TRBV20-1; CDR3: CSAPDPVLYNEQFF
size: many; V: TRBV7-9; CDR3: CASSLEQGSDTQYF
size: -; V: TRBV30; CDR3: CACCRGLQETQYF
size: -; V: TRBV7-9; CDR3: CASSSPPNTQYF
size: -; V: TRBV6-2/TRBV6-3; CDR3: CASRMLQGRNQPQHF
size: -; V: TRBV28; CDR3: CASSLSLGGDLNSPLHF
size: -; V: TRBV24-1; CDR3: CATSDRTAVKETQYF
size: many; V: TRBV7-9; CDR3: CASSSGLAGITDTQYF
size: -; V: TRBV12-3/TRBV12-4; CDR3: CASSLGDIRLQETQYF
size: -; V: TRBV3-1; CDR3: CASSQVVVQETQYF
size: -; V: TRBV20-1; CDR3: CSASFSGRIGSYEQYF
size: few; V: TRBV6-1; CDR3: CASYGALGNTEAFF
size: few; V: TRBV27; CDR3: CASSKLAGEEETQYF
size: -; V: TRBV20-1; CDR3: CSAERPGQKTRKLFF
size: -; V: TRBV20-1; CDR3: CSASHSNLLVPKETQYF
size: -; V: TRBV29-1; CDR3: CSTYGGGETQYF
size: -; V: TRBV12-3/TRBV12-4; CDR3: CASSSDGLYGYTF
size: few; V: TRBV5-1; CDR3: CASSFDSTYGYTF
size: few; V: TRBV20-1; CDR3: CSARDWGRVVEQFF
size: many; V: TRBV29-1; CDR3: CSVPAASGRYYNEQFF
size: -; V: TRBV2; CDR3: CASSEWGYEQYF
size: -; V: TRBV5-1; CDR3: CASSSLSAGGPTDTQYF
size: many; V: TRBV5-1; CDR3: CASSPSLVNEQYF
size: -; V: TRBV20-1; CDR3: CSASPAGTAYNEQFF
size: -; V: TRBV20-1; CDR3: CSAVGLAGVNYNEQFF
size: -; V: TRBV28; CDR3: CASSWENSYEQYF
size: -; V: TRBV25-1; CDR3: CASSKMDPGSYEQYF